The 17 T cell receptor beta chains given below trace back to one sample, sequenced in a study of CD8 T cells in ankylosing spondylitis (dated by TCRdb to about 2017). These receptors have no identified antigens. The paper's findings and limits, for the study overall: Blood from ankylosing spondylitis patients appeared to be characterized by a TCR beta motif composed of roughly 8 highly homologous amino acid variants.

Libraries were built with 5' RACE. The sequencer listed for this sample is Illumina HiSeq 2500. Using fastp trimming at Q25 and MiXCR clonotype assembly, TCRdb reanalyzed the public sequencing data and kept in-frame beta chains. Identical CDR3 protein sequences are pooled into one entry, listed with their most common genes and DNA. Here the sample has 670,000 or so distinct CDR3 sequences; around a fifth occur a single time. The ten largest clonotypes hold around a fifth of the sample. Sample: blood, either unsorted or a sorted T cell fraction (not recorded which). These receptors came from a male donor with ankylosing spondylitis.

CDR3 sequence reads: CASSYGTSASSYNEQFF. The CDR3 DNA reads as TGTGCCAGCAGTTACGGGACTAGCGCGAGCTCCTACAATGAGCAGTTCTTC. The V call is TRBV6-5, the J call TRBJ2-1; TRBD2 agrees at 10 bases. From germline, CDR1 is MNHEY and CDR2 SVGAGI. CDR3 length: 17 residues. V was clipped by 2 bases and J by 0 bases; unmatched bases: 4.

This clonotype has just a few counts. The CDR3 here is CASSSNPSSYNSPLHF. As DNA, the CDR3 is TGTGCCAGCAGTTCCAACCCCAGCTCCTATAATTCACCCCTCCACTTT. The rearrangement links TRBV12-3 or TRBV12-4 to TRBJ1-6; D is uncertain. The CDR3 has 16 residues. V lost 4 bases to trimming and J lost 0 bases, with 10 bases between them.

This clonotype was detected only a few times. This chain connects TRBV25-1 to TRBJ2-7; D unresolved. The CDR3 has 13 amino acids. The germline V and J ends were trimmed by 8 bases and 3 bases, with 14 bases remaining between them. Germline V gene sequence: CDR1 MGHDK, CDR2 SYGVNS. The CDR3 region is CASARVGFYEQYF. The CDR3 DNA sequence: TGTGCCAGCGCCCGGGTGGGGTTCTACGAGCAGTACTTC.

This clonotype occurred a few times. The rearrangement links TRBV5-8 to TRBJ2-5; TRBD2 matches 13 bases. CDR3 length: 16 amino acids. The germline V gene has CDR1 SGHTS and CDR2 YDEGEE. With V trimmed by 3 bases and J by 4 bases, 6 bases remained unmatched. This chain's CDR3 is CASSSPTSGGRETQYF. For the CDR3, the DNA is TGTGCCAGCAGCTCACCGACTAGCGGGGGGAGAGAGACCCAGTACTTC.

This chain links TRBV12-3 or TRBV12-4 with TRBJ1-5, with D hard to call. The CDR3 is 13 amino acids. Trimming cost V 5 bases and J 5 bases, with 10 bases left between them. CDR3 loop: CASSHGSDQPQHF. The CDR3, as DNA: TGTGCCAGCAGTCACGGAAGCGATCAGCCCCAGCATTTT.

To note about this clonotype: A junction boundary mismatches the germline segment, possibly from a read error. The chain is built from TRBV2 and TRBJ1-1; no firm D call. The CDR3 totals 13 residues. The germline CDR1 and CDR2 sequences are SNHLY and FYNNEI. CDR3 nucleotide sequence: TGTGCCAGCAGGTGGGATATGAACACTGAAGCTTTGTTT. Protein: CASRWDMNTEALF. Together with reference TRBV2 and TRBJ1-1, the CDR3 gives the full variable domain: EPEVTQTPSHQVTQMGQEVILRCVPISNHLYFYWYRQILGQKVEFLVSFYNNEISEKSEIFDDQFSVERPDGSNFTLKIRSTKLEDSAMYFCASRWDMNTEALFGQGTRLTVV.

This chain uses TRBV30 with TRBJ2-7; a possible D gene is TRBD2 (5 bases). CDR1 and CDR2 (germline): GTSNPN, SVGIG (reference sequence). The CDR3 is 16 amino acids. V was pared by 8 bases and J by 3 bases, with 26 bases between. The DNA for the CDR3 is TGTGCCCTGACCCCCGCTTACAGCCTGAGGGTCTACGAGCAGTACTTC. Protein sequence: CALTPAYSLRVYEQYF.

The table lists this clonotype with many counts. The rearrangement links TRBV29-1 to TRBJ1-5; D is undetermined. Looked up from germline, CDR1 is SQVTM and CDR2 is ANQGSEA. This CDR3 contains 14 residues. Deletions cut 6 bases from V and 5 bases from J, with 17 bases between. CDR3 protein: CSVRAHGRDQPQHF. The CDR3 DNA reads as TGCAGCGTGCGGGCCCATGGTCGGGATCAGCCCCAGCATTTT.

This clonotype was seen repeatedly, ten times or more. This rearrangement joins TRBV2 to TRBJ1-2, with D uncertain. This CDR3 is 12 amino acids long. V shed 7 bases and J shed 5 bases, with 11 bases lying between them. Germline CDR1 reads SNHLY; CDR2 reads FYNNEI. The CDR3 is CASTRSSYGYTF. The CDR3 nucleotides read TGTGCCAGCACTAGGAGTTCGTATGGCTACACCTTC.

This clonotype was observed a few times. The V call is TRBV20-1, the J call TRBJ1-2, with no clear D. CDR1 is DFQATT, CDR2 SNEGSKA, per germline (reference sequence). V lost 5 bases, J lost 0 bases, and 13 bases lay in between. The CDR3 consists of 14 residues. Written as DNA, the CDR3 is TGCAGTGCTGAGAGGCAAGGAGCTAACTATGGCTACACCTTC. It is translated as CSAERQGANYGYTF.

The chain employs TRBV7-2 and TRBJ2-2; D is undetermined. CDR1 is SGHTA and CDR2 is FQGNSA in the germline V gene. The CDR3 runs to 12 residues. V gave up 1 base and J gave up 7 bases, with 4 bases separating them. CDR3 sequence reads: CASSLGIGELFF. The DNA for the CDR3 is TGTGCCAGCAGCTTAGGGATCGGGGAGCTGTTTTTT.

V is TRBV3-1 and J is TRBJ2-1; the match to TRBD2 covers 8 bases. V gave up 4 bases and J gave up 2 bases; unmatched junction bases: 7. The germline CDR1 and CDR2 sequences are LGHDT and YNNKEL (reference sequence). The CDR3 has 16 amino acids. The CDR3, as DNA: TGTGCCAGCAGCCCAGTTCTAGCGGGCGCCTACAATGAGCAGTTCTTC. It codes for CASSPVLAGAYNEQFF.

This clonotype was seen more than once but under ten times. This chain connects TRBV27 to TRBJ1-1; the D gene is possibly TRBD1 (5 bases). CDR3 size: 12 residues. Germline values: CDR1 MNHEY, CDR2 SMNVEV (reference sequence). The V and J ends lost 2 bases and 8 bases respectively, with 9 bases between them. CDR3 amino acids: CASSLRPGEAFF. The CDR3 nucleotides are TGTGCCAGCAGTTTAAGGCCAGGGGAAGCTTTCTTT.

V gene TRBV20-1 combines with J gene TRBJ2-6; 7 bases are a match to TRBD2. Per the germline V gene, CDR1 is DFQATT and CDR2 is SNEGSKA (reference sequence). The CDR3 has 15 residues. V was pared by 2 bases and J by 2 bases, with 3 bases of the junction left unmatched. In nucleotides, the CDR3 is TGCAGTGCTAGAACGGGGGGTACTGGGGCCAACGTCCTGACTTTC. Translation: CSARTGGTGANVLTF.

This clonotype was seen more than once but under ten times. This CDR3 is CASSPTRGRRANEQFF. The CDR3 DNA is TGTGCCAGCAGTCCAACCAGGGGGCGGAGGGCCAATGAGCAGTTCTTC. The rearrangement links TRBV12-3 or TRBV12-4 to TRBJ2-1, with 8 bases identical to TRBD1. This CDR3 region has 16 residues. V shed 5 bases and J 6 bases; nucleotides not matched to a gene: 12.

This chain uses TRBV5-1 with TRBJ1-1; no clear D. Germline-derived CDR1 and CDR2 are SGHRS and YFSETQ. The V end was cut by 1 base, the J end by 2 bases, with 12 bases between. CDR3 size: 15 residues. Here the CDR3 DNA reads TGCGCCAGCAGCTTGTCACCCAAATCTAACACTGAAGCTTTCTTT. The encoded protein is CASSLSPKSNTEAFF.

The V gene is TRBV5-1, the J gene TRBJ2-3, with D tentatively TRBD2 (5 bases). Trimming removed 5 bases from V and 4 bases from J, with 14 bases in between. Germline V gene lookup returns CDR1 SGHRS and CDR2 YFSETQ. The CDR3 loop spans 14 amino acids. CDR3 sequence (DNA): TGCGCCAGCAGATGGGAGAATGGCCCAGATACGCAGTATTTT. Translated, it gives CASRWENGPDTQYF.